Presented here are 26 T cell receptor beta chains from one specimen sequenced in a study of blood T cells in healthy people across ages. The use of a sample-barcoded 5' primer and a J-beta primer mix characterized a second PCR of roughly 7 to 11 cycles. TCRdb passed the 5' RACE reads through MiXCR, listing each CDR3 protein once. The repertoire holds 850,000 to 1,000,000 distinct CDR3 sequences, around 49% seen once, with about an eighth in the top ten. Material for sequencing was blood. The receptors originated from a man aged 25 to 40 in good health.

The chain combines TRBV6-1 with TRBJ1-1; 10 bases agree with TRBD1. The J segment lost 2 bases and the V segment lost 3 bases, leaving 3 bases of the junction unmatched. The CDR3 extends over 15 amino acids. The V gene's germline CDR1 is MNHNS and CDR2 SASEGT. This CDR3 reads CASSEGDRGNTEAFF. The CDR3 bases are TGTGCCAGCAGTGAGGGGGACAGGGGAAACACTGAAGCTTTCTTT.

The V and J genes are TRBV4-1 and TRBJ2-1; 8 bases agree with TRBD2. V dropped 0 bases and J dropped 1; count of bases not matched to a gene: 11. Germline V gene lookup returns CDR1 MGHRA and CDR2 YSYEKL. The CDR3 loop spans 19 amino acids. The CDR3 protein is CASSQDSREGVPSYNEQFF. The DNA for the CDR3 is TGCGCCAGCAGCCAAGATTCCCGGGAGGGGGTTCCGTCCTACAATGAGCAGTTCTTC.

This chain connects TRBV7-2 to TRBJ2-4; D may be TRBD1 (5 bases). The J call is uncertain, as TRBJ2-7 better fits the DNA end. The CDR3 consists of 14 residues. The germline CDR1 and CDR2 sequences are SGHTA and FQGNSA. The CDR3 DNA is TGTGCCAGCAGCTTAGGGGCACAGGCCTACGAGCAGTACTTC. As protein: CASSLGAQAYEQYF.

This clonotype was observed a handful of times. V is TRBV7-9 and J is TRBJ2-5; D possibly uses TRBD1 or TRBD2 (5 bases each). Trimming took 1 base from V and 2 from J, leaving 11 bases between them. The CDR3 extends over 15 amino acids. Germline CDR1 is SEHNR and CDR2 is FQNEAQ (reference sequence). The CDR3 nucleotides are TGTGCCAGCAGCTTAGTGGGGACGACACAAGAGACCCAGTACTTC. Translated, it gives CASSLVGTTQETQYF.

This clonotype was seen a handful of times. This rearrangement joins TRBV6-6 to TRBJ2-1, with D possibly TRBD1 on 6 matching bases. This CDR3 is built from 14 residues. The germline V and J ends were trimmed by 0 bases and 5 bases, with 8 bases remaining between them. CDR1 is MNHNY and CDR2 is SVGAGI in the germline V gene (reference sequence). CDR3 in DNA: TGTGCCAGCAGTTACTCGAACAGGGACAATGAGCAGTTCTTC. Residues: CASSYSNRDNEQFF.

CDR3: CASSLSDAGELFF. The DNA for the CDR3 is TGTGCCAGCAGCCTCTCGGACGCCGGGGAGCTGTTTTTT. The rearrangement joins TRBV3-1 to TRBJ2-2; D not resolved. Germline CDR1 LGHDT, CDR2 YNNKEL (reference sequence). CDR3 length equals 13 residues. The V and J ends lost 4 bases and 6 bases respectively, with 9 bases between them.

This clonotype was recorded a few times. CDR3 coding DNA: TGTGCCAGCAGTCGGCAATCCAAAAACATTCAGTACTTC. It codes for CASSRQSKNIQYF. The J gene is TRBJ2-4, the V gene TRBV28; D unresolved. The CDR3 extends over 13 amino acids. The V and J ends lost 5 bases and 2 bases respectively, with 7 bases between them. Germline assignment: CDR1 MDHEN and CDR2 SYDVKM.

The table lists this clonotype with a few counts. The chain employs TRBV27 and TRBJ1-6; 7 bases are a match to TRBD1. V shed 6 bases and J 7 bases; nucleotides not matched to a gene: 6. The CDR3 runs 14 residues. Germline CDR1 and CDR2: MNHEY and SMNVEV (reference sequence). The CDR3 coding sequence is TGTGCCAGCAGCCCCGACAGGGACAATTCACCCCTCCACTTT. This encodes CASSPDRDNSPLHF.

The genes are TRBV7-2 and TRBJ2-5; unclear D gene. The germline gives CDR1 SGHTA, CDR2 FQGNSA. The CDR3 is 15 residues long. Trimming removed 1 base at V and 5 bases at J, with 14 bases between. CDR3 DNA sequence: TGTGCCAGCAGCTTAGTTAGCCTCGGCCGCGAGACCCAGTACTTC. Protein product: CASSLVSLGRETQYF.

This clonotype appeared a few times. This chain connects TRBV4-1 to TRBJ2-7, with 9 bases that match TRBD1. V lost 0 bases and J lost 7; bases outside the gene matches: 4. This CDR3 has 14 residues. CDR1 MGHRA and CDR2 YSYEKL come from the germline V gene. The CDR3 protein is CASSQEDRGREQYF. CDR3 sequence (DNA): TGCGCCAGCAGCCAAGAGGACAGGGGACGTGAGCAGTACTTC.

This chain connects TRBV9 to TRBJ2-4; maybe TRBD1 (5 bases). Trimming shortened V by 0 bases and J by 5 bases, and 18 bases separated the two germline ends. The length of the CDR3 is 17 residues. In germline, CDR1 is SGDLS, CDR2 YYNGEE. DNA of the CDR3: TGTGCCAGCAGCGTAGCAGGGTACGGATTGAATGAAAACATTCAGTACTTC. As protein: CASSVAGYGLNENIQYF.

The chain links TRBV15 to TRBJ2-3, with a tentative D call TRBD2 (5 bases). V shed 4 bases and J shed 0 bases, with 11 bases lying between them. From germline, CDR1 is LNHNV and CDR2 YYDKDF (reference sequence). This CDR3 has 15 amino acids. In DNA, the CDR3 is TGTGCCACCAGCATTACGGACTTAAGCACAGATACGCAGTATTTT. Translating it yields CATSITDLSTDTQYF.

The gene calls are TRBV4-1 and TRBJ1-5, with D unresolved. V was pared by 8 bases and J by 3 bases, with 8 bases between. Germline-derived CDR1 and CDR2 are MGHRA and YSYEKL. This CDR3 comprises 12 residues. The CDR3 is CASGGFNQPQHF. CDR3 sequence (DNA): TGCGCCAGCGGCGGCTTCAATCAGCCCCAGCATTTT.

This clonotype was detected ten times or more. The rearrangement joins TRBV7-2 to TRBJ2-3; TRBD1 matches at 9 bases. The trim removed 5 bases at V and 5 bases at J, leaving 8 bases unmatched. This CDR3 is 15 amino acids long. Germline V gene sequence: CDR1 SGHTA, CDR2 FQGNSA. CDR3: CASSGRDRAGDTQYF. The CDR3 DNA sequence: TGTGCCAGCAGCGGCCGGGACAGGGCGGGAGATACGCAGTATTTT.

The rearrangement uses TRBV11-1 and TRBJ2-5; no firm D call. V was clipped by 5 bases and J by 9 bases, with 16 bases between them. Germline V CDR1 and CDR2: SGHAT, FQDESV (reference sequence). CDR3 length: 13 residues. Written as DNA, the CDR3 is TGTGCCAGCAGCCCCGGACCCAATCAGGCCCAGTACTTC. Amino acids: CASSPGPNQAQYF.

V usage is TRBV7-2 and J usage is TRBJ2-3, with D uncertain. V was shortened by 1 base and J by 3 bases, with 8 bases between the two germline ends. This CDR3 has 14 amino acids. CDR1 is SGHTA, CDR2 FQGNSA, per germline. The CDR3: CASSLDAETDTQYF. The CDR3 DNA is TGTGCCAGCAGCTTAGACGCGGAAACAGATACGCAGTATTTT. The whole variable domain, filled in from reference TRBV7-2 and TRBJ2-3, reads GAGVSQSPSNKVTEKGKDVELRCDPISGHTALYWYRQSLGQGLEFLIYFQGNSAPDKSGLPSDRFSAERTGGSVSTLTIQRTQQEDSAVYLCASSLDAETDTQYFGPGTRLTVL.

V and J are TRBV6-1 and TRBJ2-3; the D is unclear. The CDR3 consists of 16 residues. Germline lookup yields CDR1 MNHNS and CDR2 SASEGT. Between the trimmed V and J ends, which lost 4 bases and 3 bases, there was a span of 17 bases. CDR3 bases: TGTGCCAGCAGTGGGGTCGGTCGCCAGTCTACAGATACGCAGTATTTT. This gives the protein CASSGVGRQSTDTQYF.

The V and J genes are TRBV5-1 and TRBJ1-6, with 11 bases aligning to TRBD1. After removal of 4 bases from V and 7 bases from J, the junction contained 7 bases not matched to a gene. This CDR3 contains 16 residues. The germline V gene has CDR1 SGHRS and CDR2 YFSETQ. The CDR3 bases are TGCGCCAGCAGCCCCCAGGGACAGGGGGAAAATTCACCCCTCCACTTT. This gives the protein CASSPQGQGENSPLHF.

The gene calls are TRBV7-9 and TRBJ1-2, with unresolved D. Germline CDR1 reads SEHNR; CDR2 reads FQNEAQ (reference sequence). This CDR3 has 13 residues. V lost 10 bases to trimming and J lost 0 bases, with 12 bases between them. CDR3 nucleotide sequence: TGTGCCACTTCATCCTGGCCTAACTATGGCTACACCTTC. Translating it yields CATSSWPNYGYTF.

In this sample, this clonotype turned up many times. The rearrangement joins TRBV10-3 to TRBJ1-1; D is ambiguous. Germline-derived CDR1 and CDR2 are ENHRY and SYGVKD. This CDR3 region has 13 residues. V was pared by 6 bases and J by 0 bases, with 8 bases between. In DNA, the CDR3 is TGTGCCATCAGCGGATCGATGAACACTGAAGCTTTCTTT. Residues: CAISGSMNTEAFF.

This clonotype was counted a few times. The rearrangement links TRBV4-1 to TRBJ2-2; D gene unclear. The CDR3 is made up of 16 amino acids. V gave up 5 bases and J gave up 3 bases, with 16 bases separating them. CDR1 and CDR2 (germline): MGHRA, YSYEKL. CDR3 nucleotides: TGCGCCAGCAGCGGTAGACCCTATCAAGACACCGGGGAGCTGTTTTTT. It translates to CASSGRPYQDTGELFF.

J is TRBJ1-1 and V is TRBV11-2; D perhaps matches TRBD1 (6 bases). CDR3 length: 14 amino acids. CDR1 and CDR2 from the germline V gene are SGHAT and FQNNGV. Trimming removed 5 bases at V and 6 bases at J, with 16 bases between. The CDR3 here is CASSAGGGRPEAFF. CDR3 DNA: TGTGCCAGCAGCGCGGGAGGGGGTAGACCTGAAGCTTTCTTT.

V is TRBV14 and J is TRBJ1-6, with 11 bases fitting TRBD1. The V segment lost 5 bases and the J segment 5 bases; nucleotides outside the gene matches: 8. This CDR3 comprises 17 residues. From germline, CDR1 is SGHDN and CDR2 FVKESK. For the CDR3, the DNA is TGTGCCAGCAGCTCCCTGGACAGGGGGCATAATAATTCACCCCTCCACTTT. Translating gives CASSSLDRGHNNSPLHF.

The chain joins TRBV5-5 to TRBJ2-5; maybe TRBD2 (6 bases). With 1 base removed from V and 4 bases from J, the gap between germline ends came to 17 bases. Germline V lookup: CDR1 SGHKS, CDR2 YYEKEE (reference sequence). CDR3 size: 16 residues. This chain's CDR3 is CASSLQASASSETQYF. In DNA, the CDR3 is TGTGCCAGCAGCTTGCAAGCTAGCGCCTCCTCAGAGACCCAGTACTTC.

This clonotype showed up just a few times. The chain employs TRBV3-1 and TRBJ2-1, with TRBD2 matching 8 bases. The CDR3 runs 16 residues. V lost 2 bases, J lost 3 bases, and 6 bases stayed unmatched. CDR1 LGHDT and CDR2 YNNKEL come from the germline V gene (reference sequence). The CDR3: CASSQLSSGFYNEQFF. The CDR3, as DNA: TGTGCCAGCAGCCAACTTTCTAGCGGGTTCTACAATGAGCAGTTCTTC.

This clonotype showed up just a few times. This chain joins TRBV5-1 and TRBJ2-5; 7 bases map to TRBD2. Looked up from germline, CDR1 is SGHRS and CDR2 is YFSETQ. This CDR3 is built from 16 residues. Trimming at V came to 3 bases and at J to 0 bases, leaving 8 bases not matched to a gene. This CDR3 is CASSWAPGTNQETQYF. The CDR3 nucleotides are TGCGCCAGCAGCTGGGCCCCCGGGACTAACCAAGAGACCCAGTACTTC. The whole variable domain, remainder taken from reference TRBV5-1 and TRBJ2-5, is KAGVTQTPRYLIKTRGQQVTLSCSPISGHRSVSWYQQTPGQGLQFLFEYFSETQRNKGNFPGRFSGRQFSNSRSEMNVSTLELGDSALYLCASSWAPGTNQETQYFGPGTRLLVL.